This entry concerns a single TCR beta chain. Clones were sequenced by immunoSEQ multiplex PCR, and TCRdb holds only the in-frame ones, with some missing. This sample has about 240,000 clones; around 84% occur once, and the top ten carry 7.1%. The data derive from a study of blood T cell repertoires in COVID-19. Study-level background: Samples came from the United States, Italy and Spain, spanning acute and convalescent COVID-19.

CDR1 and CDR2 (germline): LNHDA, SQIVND (reference sequence). The V and J ends lost 3 bases and 7 bases, in that order; junction bases with no gene match: 6. This CDR3 spans 15 amino acids. The receptor was derived from a woman aged 65 to 85 with active or convalescent COVID-19. This rearrangement joins TRBV19 to TRBJ1-2; 12 bases align to TRBD1. Sequenced sample: peripheral blood. The DNA of the CDR3 is TGTGCCAGTAGTATCCCGGGACAGGGGGCAAGTGGCTACACCTTC. Translating gives CASSIPGQGASGYTF.